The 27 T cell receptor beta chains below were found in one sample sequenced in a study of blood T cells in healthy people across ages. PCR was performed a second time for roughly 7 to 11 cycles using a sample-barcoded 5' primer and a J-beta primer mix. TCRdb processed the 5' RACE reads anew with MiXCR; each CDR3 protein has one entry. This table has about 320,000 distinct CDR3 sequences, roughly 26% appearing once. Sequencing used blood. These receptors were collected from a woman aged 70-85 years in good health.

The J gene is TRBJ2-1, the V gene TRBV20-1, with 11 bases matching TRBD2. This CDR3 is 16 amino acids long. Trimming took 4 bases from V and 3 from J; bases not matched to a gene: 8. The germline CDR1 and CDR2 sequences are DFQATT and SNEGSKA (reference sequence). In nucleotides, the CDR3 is TGCAGTGCTATTGATTCGGGACTAGCGGACTACAATGAGCAGTTCTTC. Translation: CSAIDSGLADYNEQFF.

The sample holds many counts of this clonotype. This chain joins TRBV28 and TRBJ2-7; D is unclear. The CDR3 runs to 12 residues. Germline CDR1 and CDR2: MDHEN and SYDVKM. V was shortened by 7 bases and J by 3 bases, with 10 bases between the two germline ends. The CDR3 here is CASKDSRYEQYF. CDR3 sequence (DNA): TGTGCCAGCAAAGATAGTCGCTACGAGCAGTACTTC.

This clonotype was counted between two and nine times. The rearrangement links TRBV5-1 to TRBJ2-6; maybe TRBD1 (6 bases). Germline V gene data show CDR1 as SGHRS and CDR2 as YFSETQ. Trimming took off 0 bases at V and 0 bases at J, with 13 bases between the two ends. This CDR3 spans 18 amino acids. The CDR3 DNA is TGCGCCAGCAGCTTGGAAGGGACAAGGGCCTCTGGGGCCAACGTCCTGACTTTC. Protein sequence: CASSLEGTRASGANVLTF.

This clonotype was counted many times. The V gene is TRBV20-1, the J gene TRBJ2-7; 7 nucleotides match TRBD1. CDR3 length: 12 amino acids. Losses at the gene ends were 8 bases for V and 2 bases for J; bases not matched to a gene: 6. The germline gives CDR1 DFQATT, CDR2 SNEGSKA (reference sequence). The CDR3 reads CSLGQGAYEQYF. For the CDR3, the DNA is TGCAGTTTGGGCCAGGGGGCCTACGAGCAGTACTTC.

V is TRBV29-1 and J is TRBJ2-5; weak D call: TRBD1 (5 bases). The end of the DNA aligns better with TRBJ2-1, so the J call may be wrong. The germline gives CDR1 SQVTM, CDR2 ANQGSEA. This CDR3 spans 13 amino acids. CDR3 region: CSASMGLYNEQFF. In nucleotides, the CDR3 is TGCAGCGCGAGTATGGGGCTTTACAATGAGCAGTTCTTC.

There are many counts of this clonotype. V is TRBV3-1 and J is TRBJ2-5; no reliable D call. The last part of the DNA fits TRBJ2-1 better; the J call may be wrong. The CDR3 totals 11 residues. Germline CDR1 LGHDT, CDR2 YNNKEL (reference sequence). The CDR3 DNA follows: TGTGCCAGCAGCCAGGGCCATGAGCAGTTCTTC. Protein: CASSQGHEQFF.

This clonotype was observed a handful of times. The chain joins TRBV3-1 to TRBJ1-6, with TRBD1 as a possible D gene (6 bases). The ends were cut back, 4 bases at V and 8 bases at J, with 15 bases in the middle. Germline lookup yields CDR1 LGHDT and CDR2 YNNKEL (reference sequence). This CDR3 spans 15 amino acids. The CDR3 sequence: CASSRMQSGDSPLHF. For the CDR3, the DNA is TGTGCCAGCAGCCGAATGCAATCAGGGGATTCACCCCTCCACTTT. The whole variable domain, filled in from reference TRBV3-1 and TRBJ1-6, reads DTAVSQTPKYLVTQMGNDKSIKCEQNLGHDTMYWYKQDSKKFLKIMFSYNNKELIINETVPNRFSPKSPDKAHLNLHINSLELGDSAVYFCASSRMQSGDSPLHFGNGTRLTVT.

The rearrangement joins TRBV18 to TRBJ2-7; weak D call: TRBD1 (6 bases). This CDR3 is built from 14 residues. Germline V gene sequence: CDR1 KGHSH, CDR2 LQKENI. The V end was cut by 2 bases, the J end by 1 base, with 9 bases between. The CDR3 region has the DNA TGTGCCAGCTCACCAGGGGGCGGATCCTACGAGCAGTACTTC. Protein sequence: CASSPGGGSYEQYF.

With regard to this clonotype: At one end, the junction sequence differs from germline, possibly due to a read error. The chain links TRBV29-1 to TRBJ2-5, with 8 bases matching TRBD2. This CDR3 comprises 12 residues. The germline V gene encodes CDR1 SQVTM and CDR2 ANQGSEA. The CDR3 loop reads CSVQLAVGEQHF. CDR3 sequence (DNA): TGCAGCGTTCAACTAGCGGTCGGCGAGCAGCACTTC.

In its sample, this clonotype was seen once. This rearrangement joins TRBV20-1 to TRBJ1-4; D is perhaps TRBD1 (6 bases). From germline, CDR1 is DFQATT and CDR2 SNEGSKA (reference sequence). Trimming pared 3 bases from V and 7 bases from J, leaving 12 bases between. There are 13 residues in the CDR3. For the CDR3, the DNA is TGCAGTGCTAGCGTCAGGGGCCGTGAAAAACTGTTTTTT. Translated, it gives CSASVRGREKLFF.

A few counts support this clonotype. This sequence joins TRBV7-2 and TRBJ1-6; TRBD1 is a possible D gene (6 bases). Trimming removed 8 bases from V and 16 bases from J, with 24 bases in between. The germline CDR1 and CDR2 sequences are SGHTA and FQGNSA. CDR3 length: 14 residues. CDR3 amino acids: CASGEPRRGGALHF. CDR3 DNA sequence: TGTGCCAGCGGAGAACCGAGGCGTGGGGGCGCTCTCCACTTT.

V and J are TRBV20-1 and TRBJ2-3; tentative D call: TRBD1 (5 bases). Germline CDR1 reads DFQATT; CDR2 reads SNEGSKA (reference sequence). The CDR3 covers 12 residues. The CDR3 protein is CRGQTDTDTQYF. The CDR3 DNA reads TGCAGGGGGCAGACGGACACAGATACGCAGTATTTT.

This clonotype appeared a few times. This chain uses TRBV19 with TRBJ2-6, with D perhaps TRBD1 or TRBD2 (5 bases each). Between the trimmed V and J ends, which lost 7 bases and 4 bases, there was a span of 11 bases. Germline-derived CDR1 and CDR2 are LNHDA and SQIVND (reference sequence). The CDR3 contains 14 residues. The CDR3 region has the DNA TGTGCCAGTACCTCAGGGAGCGGGGCCAACGTCCTGACTTTC. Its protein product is CASTSGSGANVLTF. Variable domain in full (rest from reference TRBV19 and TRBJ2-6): DGGITQSPKYLFRKEGQNVTLSCEQNLNHDAMYWYRQDPGQGLRLIYYSQIVNDFQKGDIAEGYSVSREKKESFPLTVTSAQKNPTAFYLCASTSGSGANVLTFGAGSRLTVL.

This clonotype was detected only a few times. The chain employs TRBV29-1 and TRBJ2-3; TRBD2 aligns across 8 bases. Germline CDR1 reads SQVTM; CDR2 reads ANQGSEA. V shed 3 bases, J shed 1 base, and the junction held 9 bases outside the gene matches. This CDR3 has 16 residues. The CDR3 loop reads CSVDGTGGGRTDTQYF. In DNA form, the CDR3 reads TGCAGCGTTGATGGGACGGGAGGGGGTCGCACAGATACGCAGTATTTT.

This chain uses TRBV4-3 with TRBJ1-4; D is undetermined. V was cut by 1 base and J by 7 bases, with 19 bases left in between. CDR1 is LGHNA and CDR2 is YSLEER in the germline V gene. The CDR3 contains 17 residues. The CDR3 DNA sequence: TGCGCCAGCAGCCAAGTAGGATCGCTCGGTCTGAGTGAAAAACTGTTTTTT. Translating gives CASSQVGSLGLSEKLFF.

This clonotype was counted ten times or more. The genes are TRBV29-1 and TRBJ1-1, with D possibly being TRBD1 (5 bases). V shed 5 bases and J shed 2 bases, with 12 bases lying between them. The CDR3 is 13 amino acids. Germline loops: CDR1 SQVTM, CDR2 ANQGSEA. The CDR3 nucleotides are TGCAGCGTTTATACAGGTACCAACACTGAAGCTTTCTTT. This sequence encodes CSVYTGTNTEAFF.

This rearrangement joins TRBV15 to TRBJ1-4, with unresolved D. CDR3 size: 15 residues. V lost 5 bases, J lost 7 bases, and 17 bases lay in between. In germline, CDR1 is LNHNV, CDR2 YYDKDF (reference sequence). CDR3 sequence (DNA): TGTGCCACCAGCGAAGACGACCGCTCTGCTGAAAAACTGTTTTTT. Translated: CATSEDDRSAEKLFF.

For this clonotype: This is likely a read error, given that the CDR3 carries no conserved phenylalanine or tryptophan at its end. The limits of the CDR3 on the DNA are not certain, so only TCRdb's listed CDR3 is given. This CDR3 is CASSEGASSYNEPFP. This sequence joins TRBV2 and TRBJ2-5. The CDR3 adds up to 15 amino acids, both ends counted. Germline CDR1 and CDR2: SNHLY and FYNNEI.

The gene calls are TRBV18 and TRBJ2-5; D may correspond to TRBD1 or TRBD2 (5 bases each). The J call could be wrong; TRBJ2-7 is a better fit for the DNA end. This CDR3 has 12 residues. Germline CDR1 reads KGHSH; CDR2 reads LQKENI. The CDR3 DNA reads TGTGCCAGCTCAAGGGGTGAGGGCGAGCAGTACTTC. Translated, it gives CASSRGEGEQYF.

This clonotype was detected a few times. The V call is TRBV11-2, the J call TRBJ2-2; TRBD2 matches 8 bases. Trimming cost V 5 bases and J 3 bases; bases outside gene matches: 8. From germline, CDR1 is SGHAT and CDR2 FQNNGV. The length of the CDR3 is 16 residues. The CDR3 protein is CASSISGSRYTGELFF. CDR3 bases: TGTGCCAGCAGCATCAGCGGGAGTAGGTACACCGGGGAGCTGTTTTTT.

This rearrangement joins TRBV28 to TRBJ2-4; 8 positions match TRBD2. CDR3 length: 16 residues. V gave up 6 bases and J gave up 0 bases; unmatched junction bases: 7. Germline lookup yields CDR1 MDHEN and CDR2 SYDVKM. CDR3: CASRSTSGLAKNIQYF. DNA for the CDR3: TGTGCCAGCAGAAGCACTAGCGGACTAGCCAAAAACATTCAGTACTTC.

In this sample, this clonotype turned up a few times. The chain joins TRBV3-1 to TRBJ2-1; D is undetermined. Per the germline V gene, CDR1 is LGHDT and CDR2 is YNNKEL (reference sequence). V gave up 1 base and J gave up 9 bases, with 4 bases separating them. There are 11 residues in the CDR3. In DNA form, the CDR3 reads TGTGCCAGCAGCCAAGTCAGTGAGCAGTTCTTC. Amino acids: CASSQVSEQFF.

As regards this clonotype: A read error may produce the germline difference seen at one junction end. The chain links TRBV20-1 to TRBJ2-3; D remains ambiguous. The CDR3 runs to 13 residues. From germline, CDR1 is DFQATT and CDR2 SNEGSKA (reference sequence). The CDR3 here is CSAREKYMHTQYF. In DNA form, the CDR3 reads TGCAGTGCCAGAGAGAAGTATATGCATACGCAGTATTTT.

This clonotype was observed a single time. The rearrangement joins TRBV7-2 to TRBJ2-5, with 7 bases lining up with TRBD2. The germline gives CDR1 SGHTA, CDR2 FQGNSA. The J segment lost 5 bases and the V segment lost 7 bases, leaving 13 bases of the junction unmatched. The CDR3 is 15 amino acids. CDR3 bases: TGTGCCAGCAATTCACCGGGACTATCGAGTGAGACCCAGTACTTC. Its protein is CASNSPGLSSETQYF. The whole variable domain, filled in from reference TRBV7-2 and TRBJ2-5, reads GAGVSQSPSNKVTEKGKDVELRCDPISGHTALYWYRQSLGQGLEFLIYFQGNSAPDKSGLPSDRFSAERTGGSVSTLTIQRTQQEDSAVYLCASNSPGLSSETQYFGPGTRLLVL.

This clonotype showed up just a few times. The CDR3 region has the DNA TGTGCCAGCAGCTCCCGGGTCCTCTCGAACACTGAAGCTTTCTTT. Amino acids: CASSSRVLSNTEAFF. The chain couples TRBV5-6 to TRBJ1-1; D gene uncertain. CDR1 is SGHDT and CDR2 is YYEEEE in the germline V gene. CDR3 length: 15 amino acids. The ends were cut back, 3 bases at V and 1 base at J, with 13 bases in the middle.

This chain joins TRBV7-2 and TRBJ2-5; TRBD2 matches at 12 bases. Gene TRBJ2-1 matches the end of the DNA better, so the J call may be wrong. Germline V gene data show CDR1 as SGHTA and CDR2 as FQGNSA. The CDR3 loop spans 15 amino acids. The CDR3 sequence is CASSLALAGGNEQFF. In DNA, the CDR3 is TGTGCCAGCAGCTTAGCGCTAGCGGGAGGGAATGAGCAGTTCTTC.

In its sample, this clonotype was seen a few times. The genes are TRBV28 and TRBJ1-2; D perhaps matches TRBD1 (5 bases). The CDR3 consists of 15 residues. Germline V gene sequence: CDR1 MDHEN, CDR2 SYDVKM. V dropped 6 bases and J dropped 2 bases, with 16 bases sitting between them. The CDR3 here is CASSPGAVPNYGYTF. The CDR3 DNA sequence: TGTGCCAGCAGCCCCGGGGCGGTACCGAACTATGGCTACACCTTC.